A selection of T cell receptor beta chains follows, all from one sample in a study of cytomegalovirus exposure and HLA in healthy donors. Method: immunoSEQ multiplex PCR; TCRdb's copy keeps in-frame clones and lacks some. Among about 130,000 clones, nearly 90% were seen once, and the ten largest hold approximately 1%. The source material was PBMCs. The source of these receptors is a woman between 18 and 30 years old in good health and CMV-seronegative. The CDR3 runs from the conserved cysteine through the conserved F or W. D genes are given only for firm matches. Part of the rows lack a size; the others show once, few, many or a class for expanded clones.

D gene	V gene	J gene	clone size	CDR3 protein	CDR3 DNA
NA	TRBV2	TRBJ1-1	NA	CASSKDSFTEAFF	TGTGCCAGCAGTAAAGACAGTTTTACTGAAGCTTTCTTT
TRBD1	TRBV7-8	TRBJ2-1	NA	CASSSQGDSYNEQFF	TGTGCCAGCAGTTCCCAGGGGGACTCCTACAATGAGCAGTTCTTC
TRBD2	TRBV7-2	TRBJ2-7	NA	CASSFSSSGRRSFSYEQYF	TGTGCCAGCAGCTTCTCCTCTAGCGGGAGGCGAAGTTTCTCCTACGAGCAGTACTTT
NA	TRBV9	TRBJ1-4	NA	CASSVAPGIGEKLFF	TGTGCCAGCAGCGTAGCTCCGGGGATTGGGGAAAAACTGTTTTTT
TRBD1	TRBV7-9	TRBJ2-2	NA	CASSPSRDSTGELFF	TGTGCCAGCAGCCCTAGCAGGGACAGCACCGGGGAGCTGTTTTTT
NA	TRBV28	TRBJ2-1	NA	CASRHGLNNEQFF	TGTGCCAGCAGACACGGACTAAACAATGAGCAGTTCTTC
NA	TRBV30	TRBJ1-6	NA	CAWRDTQYNSPLHF	TGTGCCTGGAGGGACACGCAATATAATTCACCCCTCCACTTT
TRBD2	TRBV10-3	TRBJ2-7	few	CAISGRTSGFSYEQYF	TGTGCCATCAGTGGACGGACTAGCGGATTCTCCTACGAGCAGTACTTC
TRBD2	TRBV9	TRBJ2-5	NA	CASSPGLAGETQYF	TGTGCCAGCAGCCCGGGACTAGCGGGAGAGACCCAGTACTTC
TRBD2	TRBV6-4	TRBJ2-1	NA	CASRGTSWYNEQFF	TGTGCCAGCAGGGGGACTAGTTGGTACAATGAGCAGTTCTTC
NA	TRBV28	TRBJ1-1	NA	CATRNEETLVTEAFF	TGTGCCACTCGGAATGAGGAGACCTTGGTCACTGAAGCTTTCTTT
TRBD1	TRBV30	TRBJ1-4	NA	CAWSVVRAGGKLFF	TGTGCCTGGAGTGTAGTTCGCGCAGGGGGGAAACTGTTTTTT
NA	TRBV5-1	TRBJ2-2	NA	CASSLGTGNTGELFF	TGCGCCAGCAGCTTGGGCACAGGGAACACCGGGGAGCTGTTTTTT